This T cell receptor beta chain was captured by sequencing in a study of blood T cell repertoires in COVID-19. The wider study: Some COVID-19 samples were acute and others convalescent; all came from the United States, Italy and Spain.

Germline lookup yields CDR1 SGHDT and CDR2 YYEEEE. The CDR3 runs 15 residues. V shed 3 bases, J shed 4 bases, and the junction held 7 bases outside the gene matches. Per the original data handling: Nucleated cell number was recorded as an estimate derived from reference gene primer amplification. Libraries were prepared by immunoSEQ multiplex PCR; TCRdb keeps only in-frame clonotypes and omits some of them. V, J and clone size reflect that table, while D and trimming were determined from the DNA. The sample lists over 110,000 clones; about four fifths were seen once. The chain has TRBV5-6 and TRBJ2-1; TRBD2 matches at 7 bases. The receptor was isolated from a man between 65 and 85 years old who had recovered from COVID-19. Input material: peripheral blood. CDR3 DNA: TGTGCCAGCAGCTACCCTAGCGGAAAATACAATGAGCAGTTCTTC. It specifies CASSYPSGKYNEQFF. Full variable domain (missing parts from reference TRBV5-6 and TRBJ2-1): DAGVTQSPTHLIKTRGQQVTLRCSPKSGHDTVSWYQQALGQGPQFIFQYYEEEERQRGNFPDRFSGHQFPNYSSELNVNALLLGDSALYLCASSYPSGKYNEQFFGPGTRLTVL.